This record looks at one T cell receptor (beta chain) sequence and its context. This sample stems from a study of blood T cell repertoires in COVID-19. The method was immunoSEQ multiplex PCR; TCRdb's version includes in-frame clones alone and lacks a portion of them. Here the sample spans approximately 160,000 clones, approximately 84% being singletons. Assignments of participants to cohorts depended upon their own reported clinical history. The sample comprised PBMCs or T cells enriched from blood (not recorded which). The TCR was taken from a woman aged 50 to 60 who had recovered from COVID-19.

CDR3 sequence: CASSLFASGRAGETQYF. CDR3 coding DNA: TGTGCCAGCAGCCTTTTCGCGAGCGGGAGGGCCGGGGAGACCCAGTACTTC. This rearrangement joins TRBV11-3 to TRBJ2-5; 10 bases agree with TRBD2. Unmatched junction bases numbered 14, after V lost 5 bases and J lost 5 bases. The CDR3 has 17 amino acids. Per germline, CDR1 SGHNT and CDR2 YENEEA.